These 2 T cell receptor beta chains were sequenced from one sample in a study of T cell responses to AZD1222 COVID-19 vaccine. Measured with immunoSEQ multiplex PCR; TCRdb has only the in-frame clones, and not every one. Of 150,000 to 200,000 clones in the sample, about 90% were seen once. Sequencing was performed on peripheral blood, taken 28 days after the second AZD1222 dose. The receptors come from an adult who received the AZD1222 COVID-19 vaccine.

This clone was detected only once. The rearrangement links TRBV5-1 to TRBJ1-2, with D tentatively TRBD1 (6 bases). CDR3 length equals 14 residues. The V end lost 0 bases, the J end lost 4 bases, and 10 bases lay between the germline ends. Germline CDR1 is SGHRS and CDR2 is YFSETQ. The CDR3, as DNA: TGCGCCAGCAGCTTGGGCAGGGGTGTCTATGGCTACACCTTC. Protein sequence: CASSLGRGVYGYTF.

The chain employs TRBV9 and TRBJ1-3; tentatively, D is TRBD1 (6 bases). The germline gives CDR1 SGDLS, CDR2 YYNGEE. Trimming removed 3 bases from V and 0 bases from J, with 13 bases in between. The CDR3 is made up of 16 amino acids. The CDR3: CASSGGPAHSGNTIYF. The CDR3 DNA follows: TGTGCCAGCAGCGGGGGGCCGGCACACTCTGGAAACACCATATATTTT.